This T cell receptor beta chain was sequenced in a study of glioma-infiltrating T cells after dendritic cell vaccination. At the level of the study: Three intradermal dendritic cell vaccine injections were given every two weeks.

This sample's time point: after dendritic cell vaccination, including at tumor progression/relapse. The CDR3 has 18 amino acids. V shed 1 base, J shed 10 bases, and the junction held 14 bases outside the gene matches. Per germline, CDR1 SGHVS and CDR2 FQNEAQ. The primer mix had 60 V beta and 13 J beta primers. Only in-frame clones appear in the TCRdb table, and some are missing; sequencing was by immunoSEQ multiplex PCR. Here the sample spans roughly 100,000 clones, 90% being singletons. This specimen consisted of blood, obtained after dendritic cell vaccination. This TCR came from a human donor with glioblastoma. The rearrangement links TRBV7-8 to TRBJ1-6; 9 nucleotides align to TRBD1. This CDR3 reads CASSLGLNLQGARSPLHF. The CDR3 DNA is TGTGCCAGCAGCTTAGGGCTAAATCTACAGGGGGCGCGGTCACCCCTCCACTTT. The variable domain in full, with the rest retrieved from reference TRBV7-8 and TRBJ1-6, is GAGVSQSPRYKVAKRGQDVALRCDPISGHVSLFWYQQALGQGPEFLTYFQNEAQLDKSGLPSDRFFAERPEGSVSTLKIQRTQQEDSAVYLCASSLGLNLQGARSPLHFGNGTRLTVT.